These 8 T cell receptor beta chains were sequenced from one sample in a study of T-cell memory formation after mild COVID-19. From the 5' RACE reads, TCRdb called clonotypes with MiXCR, one entry per CDR3 protein. Of approximately 260,000 distinct CDR3 sequences detected, roughly 17% appear once; the ten largest clones hold 3.5%. Material: PBMCs or a T cell subset sorted from them (not recorded which). All receptors come from a man between 18 and 29 years old who had mild COVID-19 (a few samples of this study predate the infection). Cell type and time point are not known.

V gene TRBV28 combines with J gene TRBJ1-5; TRBD1 agrees at 8 bases. V lost 5 bases to trimming and J lost 3 bases; unmatched junction nucleotides: 6. CDR1 and CDR2 from the germline V gene are MDHEN and SYDVKM. The CDR3 contains 15 residues. The CDR3 DNA reads as TGTGCCAGCAGTGGCGGGACAGGCGACAATCAGCCCCAGCATTTT. Translation: CASSGGTGDNQPQHF.

The J gene is TRBJ2-1, the V gene TRBV10-3, with D tentatively TRBD1 or TRBD2 (5 bases each). Germline V gene sequence: CDR1 ENHRY, CDR2 SYGVKD. This CDR3 is built from 14 residues. V gave up 6 bases and J gave up 3 bases, with 12 bases separating them. The CDR3 region is CAIRPRDDYNEQFF. The CDR3 DNA reads as TGTGCCATCAGACCCCGGGACGACTACAATGAGCAGTTCTTC.

The chain links TRBV12-3 or TRBV12-4 to TRBJ2-3; TRBD2 matches 13 bases. The V gene end was trimmed by 6 bases and the J gene end by 4 bases; junction bases not matched to a gene: 7. The CDR3 runs to 16 residues. CDR3 sequence: CASRFPGTSGADTQYF. The CDR3 DNA follows: TGTGCCAGCAGATTCCCCGGGACTAGCGGGGCAGATACGCAGTATTTT.

This clonotype occurred a few times. The CDR3 protein is CASSTGTTYEQYV. The DNA for the CDR3 is TGTGCCAGCAGTACCGGGACAACCTACGAGCAGTACGTC. The chain links TRBV6-2 or TRBV6-3 to TRBJ2-7; D might be TRBD1 (6 bases). The CDR3 covers 13 residues. V was shortened by 5 bases and J by 2 bases, with 10 bases between the two germline ends. Germline CDR1 and CDR2: MNHEY and SVGEGT.

The genes are TRBV6-5 and TRBJ2-5, with TRBD1 identical over 7 bases. This CDR3 spans 15 amino acids. Germline CDR1 reads MNHEY; CDR2 reads SVGAGI. V dropped 0 bases and J dropped 5; count of bases not matched to a gene: 6. The CDR3 region has the DNA TGTGCCAGCAGTTACTCGACAGGGTATGGGGAGACCCAGTACTTC. Encoded protein: CASSYSTGYGETQYF.

This clonotype was seen only a few times. This chain links TRBV29-1 with TRBJ1-1; D remains unclear. V gave up 3 bases and J gave up 6 bases, with 11 bases separating them. In germline, CDR1 is SQVTM, CDR2 ANQGSEA. The CDR3 has 12 residues. The CDR3 region has the DNA TGCAGCGTTGACTCGAGTGGTCCTGAAGCTTTCTTT. It is translated as CSVDSSGPEAFF.

This clonotype came up a few times. V gene TRBV7-9 combines with J gene TRBJ1-3; no clear D. V was trimmed by 5 bases and J by 3 bases, leaving 17 bases between them. This CDR3 contains 16 residues. Germline assignment: CDR1 SEHNR and CDR2 FQNEAQ (reference sequence). CDR3 sequence: CASSLQPGKSGNTIYF. The CDR3 bases are TGTGCCAGCAGCCTCCAGCCGGGAAAGAGTGGAAACACCATATATTTT.

This chain connects TRBV5-1 to TRBJ1-5; the D gene is possibly TRBD1 (6 bases). This CDR3 region has 16 residues. The ends were cut back, 4 bases at V and 2 bases at J, with 16 bases in the middle. Germline-derived CDR1 and CDR2 are SGHRS and YFSETQ. The CDR3, as DNA: TGCGCCAGCAGCCCTGGGGGGGGCTTGGGCAATCAGCCCCAGCATTTT. Residues: CASSPGGGLGNQPQHF.